The clone carrying this TCR beta chain was seen more than once but under ten times. The antigen is undetermined. Germline V gene lookup returns CDR1 MNHEY and CDR2 SVGEGT. V was cut by 11 bases and J by 8 bases, with 12 bases left in between. The CDR3 is made up of 10 amino acids. TCRdb re-called the RACE reads with MiXCR, one entry per CDR3 protein. The sample shows roughly 260,000 distinct CDR3 sequences, 7.5% to 9% of them seen only once. The time point denotes: pre-sensitization, week 0. Noted treatment: therapeutic diphenylcyclopropenone sensitization with weekly scalp DPC. This entry belongs to a study of human T cells and chemical hapten exposure. At the level of the study: Sensitization involved placing 2% DPC onto a roughly 2 cm by roughly 2 cm region of upper inner arm skin. While the approximately 24-week study was under way, patients received diphenylcyclopropenone on the scalp every week. Findings of the study overall: A positive correlation with patch test score was found for PT1 expanded TCR counts. In comparison with controls, expanded TCRs gave rise to a significantly larger number of large CDR3 similarity clusters.

Source: whole blood, taken in connection with sensitization to the hapten diphenylcyclopropenone (DPC). This rearrangement joins TRBV6-2 or TRBV6-3 to TRBJ1-2; D not resolved. The TCR comes from a woman in her thirties or forties with alopecia areata. Some clones in this sample may be carry-over from other donors' samples. CDR3 residues: CAAGAGGYTF. CDR3 nucleotide sequence: TGTGCCGCGGGAGCCGGCGGCTACACCTTC.